This paragraph covers one T cell receptor beta chain sequence. Its antigen is undetermined. The CDR3 is 16 residues long. V was shortened by 1 base and J by 7 bases, with 18 bases between the two germline ends. The germline V gene encodes CDR1 SNHLY and CDR2 FYNNEI. The data were taken from a study of graft-versus-host responses after intestinal transplantation. Findings of the study overall: GvH clones occurred in recipient marrow; some first appeared in ileum or blood.

The repertoire was sequenced with immunoSEQ multiplex PCR; TCRdb's copy has only in-frame clones and lacks some. Found here are tens of thousands of clones, 90% to 95% of them singletons; the top ten hold 1.1%. The rearrangement links TRBV2 to TRBJ2-3; D unresolved. This TCR was recovered from a human donor who was the organ donor for an intestinal transplant. The source was unstimulated CD8+ T cells sorted from spleen or lymph node cells, collected before transplant. The CDR3 region is CASSEVATAVANTQYF. CDR3 DNA sequence: TGTGCCAGCAGTGAAGTGGCTACCGCCGTAGCAAATACGCAGTATTTT.